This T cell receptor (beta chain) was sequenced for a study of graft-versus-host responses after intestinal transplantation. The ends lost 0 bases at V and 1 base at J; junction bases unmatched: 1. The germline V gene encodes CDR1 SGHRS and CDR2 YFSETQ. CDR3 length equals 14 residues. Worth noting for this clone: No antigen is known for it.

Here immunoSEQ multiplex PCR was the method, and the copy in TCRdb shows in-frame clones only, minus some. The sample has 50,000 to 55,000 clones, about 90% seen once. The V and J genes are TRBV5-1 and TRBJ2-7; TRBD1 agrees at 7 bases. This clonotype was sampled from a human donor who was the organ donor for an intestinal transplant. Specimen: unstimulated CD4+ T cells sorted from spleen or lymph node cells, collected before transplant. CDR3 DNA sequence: TGCGCCAGCAGCTTGGACAGGGGATCCTACGAGCAGTACTTC. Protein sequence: CASSLDRGSYEQYF.